This T cell receptor beta chain originates from a study of cytomegalovirus exposure and HLA in healthy donors (dated by TCRdb to the late 2010s). As for the study more broadly: According to an earlier analysis of 587 of the donors, 150 million to 200 million T cells yielded some 120 million unique TCR beta sequences and about 300 Gb of sequence data. To predict cytomegalovirus infection status, the study brought together high-throughput TCR immunosequencing, statistical association of individual TCRs with disease status, and machine learning. On average, around 240,000 unique TCR beta nucleotide sequences were sequenced per donor among a few hundred genotyped donors of the cohort, with roughly 19% of those sequences being non-productive. An early release that covered more than 550 HLA-typed donors contained about 290 gigabases of sequencing data and 65 million to 100 million unique TCR sequences. Rather than drawing on any new phenotypic data, the later analysis identified candidate immune exposures from TCR beta sequences and the way those sequences occurred across donors. In a later genetic analysis, genome-wide SNP genotypes for about three fifths of the roughly 670 donors were used, and that subset was treated as a discovery cohort. Of the 300 to 500 genotyped donors, 81% were placed in the genetic ancestry cluster associated with self-reported Caucasian donors. The number of typed donors differed by locus: 629-630 for A, B, C, DRB1 and DQB1; 500 to 550 for DQA1; roughly 600 for DPA1; and 400 to 480 for DPB1. All discovery cohort repertoires had been generated using a single sequencing platform. A later analysis re-examined previously published TCR beta repertoires from just over 650 donors and added high-resolution HLA genotyping to investigate patterns of TCR occurrence. An earlier analysis of approximately 500 of the donors applied high-throughput TCR beta sequencing to assess whether each TCR beta V gene segment acted as functional or pseudogenic. Donor age, sex, ethnicity and CMV serostatus were collected together with the repertoire data. Four or five DR-DQ haplotypes were handled as single units for association and clustering because linkage in the cohort was strong. Using immunosequencing, the study profiled T cell repertoires from 640 or so subjects and related those repertoires to cytomegalovirus serostatus. In addition to the first cohort of 666 subjects, a separate validation cohort of approximately 130 different subjects was used. The study was designed to test whether signatures of past pathogen exposure could be identified by cataloging public T cell receptors. Class I and class II HLA loci were covered by the typing at four-digit resolution.

What the study reported, not specific to this receptor: Compared with the approximately 670-donor mean, donors in an Asian-associated ancestry cluster had fewer N-insertions in productive TCRs, according to a later genetic analysis. At a false discovery rate of 0.05, a later analysis linked about 16,000 TCR beta sequences to specific HLA alleles. A total of fewer than 200 TCR beta chains were listed by the study as associated with cytomegalovirus. A later genetic analysis associated a missense DCLRE1C variant with V-gene and J-gene trimming of TCR beta chains, and an independent cohort replicated the association. Compared with equally common non-associated chains, HLA-associated TCR beta chains in a later analysis were more clonally expanded and had lower generation probabilities. According to a later analysis, most CMV-associated TCR beta chains appeared to be HLA-restricted, and the HLA associations seemed to be driven largely by CMV exposure. In an earlier analysis of some 640 of the donors, most TCR beta V segments were observed in productive rearrangements about 90% or about 30% of the time, broadly matching IMGT annotations. Some 15 rarely observed V segments, including chromosome 9 orphons, were excluded from the earlier analysis of approximately 500 of the donors because counts were too low. The sequencing pipeline was judged likely to have produced a cluster of highly shared sequence variants as a technical artifact. The cohort was sequenced for TCR beta chains only, and without alpha or paired-chain data the features that could be detected were limited. A further reported finding was that TCR beta sequences accurately predicted the HLA-A and HLA-B alleles for most subjects in the first cohort. In vitro tests confirmed that three of the cytomegalovirus-associated TCR beta chains recognize cytomegalovirus antigens. Roughly uniform sequencing depth across donors was assumed in presence/absence analyses, although this assumption may not hold. Assigning TCR associations to individual alleles was difficult when HLA alleles, especially DR and DQ, strongly co-occurred. The authors suggested that the approach could potentially be extended to other disease states and immunological phenotypes. According to a later analysis, TCR association rates differed among HLA loci, with DRB1 alleles showing the most associated TCRs and HLA-C alleles showing the fewest. The 87-base-pair reads could not distinguish some IMGT-functional V segments, including TRBV6-2 and TRBV6-3, so those segments were excluded. CMV serostatus was the only immune exposure information available for the cohort. Most TCR sequences were observed very rarely across donors, whereas some public TCRs were present in many individuals. HLA typing was unavailable for some donors at each locus, so association tests used only the typed subset. Linkage disequilibrium might explain the correlated functional status among segregating V segments, but an unknown experimental factor could not be ruled out. In a later analysis, several top co-occurrence clusters were reported to appear linked to parvovirus B19, influenza, CMV and Epstein-Barr virus. Cytomegalovirus status was reported to be diagnosed by the classifier with high specificity and sensitivity in both the original and validation cohorts.

Concerning this clone itself: Its antigen is not yet known. Base qualities are not provided; no much larger clone lies one nucleotide away.

Library prep was done by the immunoSEQ multiplex PCR assay. For the multiplex PCR, a mixture combining 60 forward primers for TCR Vbeta segments and 13 reverse primers for TCR Jbeta segments was used. Amplification of the CDR3 region of rearranged TCR beta genes was performed with a multiplex PCR assay on genomic DNA. Amplified TCR beta libraries were sequenced as 87-base-pair reads on the Illumina HiSeq System. The authors' pipeline ran thus. A later analysis counted about 80 million unique TCR beta chains across the 666 repertoires, and around 12 million of these chains were shared by at least two donors. To remove PCR and sequencing errors, raw reads were error-corrected and collapsed into unique sequences using a nearest-neighbor algorithm that merged closely related sequences. CDR3 sequences were aligned to IMGT reference sequences to assign V, D and J gene segments. For a sequence to be retained, at least a six-nucleotide match to both a V gene segment and a J gene segment was required. Rearrangements were classified as productive when the CDR3 lacked stop codons and remained in frame with V and J, and all other rearrangements were classified as non-productive. CDR3 was defined according to IMGT convention as the region running from the second conserved V-encoded cysteine to the conserved J-encoded phenylalanine. The earlier analysis of 587 of the donors excluded sequences that lacked an unambiguous match to a single V gene segment. An earlier analysis of 500 to 600 of the donors classified V segments as functional when productive rearrangements were above 56.7% and as segregating when the standard deviation between donors was above 5%. A statistical classification framework was developed to diagnose cytomegalovirus status using the catalog of TCR beta chain sequences. A later analysis assigned V and J genes by comparing TCR nucleotide sequences with IMGT/GENE-DB human TR gene sequences. A later analysis assigned CDR3 sequences and most-parsimonious VDJ recombination scenarios with the TCRdist pipeline. A later analysis defined each TCR beta chain by its CDR3 amino acid sequence plus V-gene family, and excluded reads lacking a unique V-gene family. As a way to deal with suspected cross-contamination and a sequencing artifact, a later analysis dropped hundreds of nucleotide sequences that were highly shared and had low generation probability. For each public chain, a later analysis derived a clonal expansion index from normalized ranks of inferred template counts within each repertoire. A later analysis computed generation probabilities with a VDJ recombination model fitted to out-of-frame rearrangements, and checked the results against IGoR. In a later analysis, hypergeometric tests were used to score TCR-TCR, TCR-HLA and TCR-CMV co-occurrence, with a repertoire-size bias correction applied to TCR pairs. To estimate false discovery rates, a later analysis permuted the HLA or CMV assignments 20 times. A later analysis grouped co-occurring TCRs with DBSCAN, adding TCRdist sequence similarity when clustering within HLA-allele-positive subsets. Co-occurrence clustering excluded repertoires with fewer than 30,000 or more than 120,000 public chains, plus five with anomalous nucleotide sharing. TCRdb retrieved this table from immuneACCESS and kept in-frame rearrangements only. Not all clones are present; in checked studies, unresolved V genes account for under half, and no reason is known for the remainder. Clone size and the V and J calls come from that table; the DNA yielded D and trimming. Counted in this sample were approximately 97,000 clones; roughly 79% of them appeared once. Clones ranked in the top ten supply roughly 4% of the sample.

The cohort consisted of some 670 healthy bone marrow donors. At the time of sampling, all cohort members were nominally healthy, though unrecorded immune exposures were likely present. The donor was CMV seropositive and was included in the group of some 290 seropositive cohort members. A peripheral blood sample was collected from each donor, and TCR beta sequencing was performed on peripheral blood mononuclear cells. Genomic DNA extraction from the blood cell samples was performed with the Qiagen DNeasy Blood Extraction Kit. Inclusive of the bounding cysteine and phenylalanine, the CDR3 is 11 residues long. Here the CDR3 DNA is all that survives: 33 bases in frame from base 1. V is clipped by 5 bases and J by 6 bases, and the sequence between their germline boundaries is 9 bases long. The germline V gene gives CDR1 as SGHRS and CDR2 as YFSETQ.

Recombination connected TRBV5-1 to TRBJ2-7; TRBD2 is a weak D gene call, 5 bases matching. This receptor was identified in a woman between 65 and 79 years old in good health and CMV-seropositive. The sample was PBMCs. CDR3 loop: CASSFEGEQYF. The bases read TGCGCCAGCAGTTTCGAGGGCGAGCAGTACTTC.